What follows are 28 T cell receptor beta chains derived from one specimen sequenced in a study of T cell responses to AZD1222 COVID-19 vaccine. Generated by immunoSEQ multiplex PCR, the TCRdb table keeps only in-frame clones and is missing some. The sample carries 150,000 to 200,000 clones, approximately 91% recorded once. The sequences come from peripheral blood, collected on day 0 of AZD1222 vaccination. Source of these receptors: an adult in good health.

This chain connects TRBV4-1 to TRBJ2-7; D is unclear. Trimming left V 2 bases short and J 6 bases short, with 11 bases between. The CDR3 is 13 residues long. CDR1 MGHRA and CDR2 YSYEKL come from the germline V gene. The CDR3: CASSQTFNGEQYF. In DNA, the CDR3 is TGCGCCAGCAGCCAAACGTTTAACGGCGAGCAGTACTTC.

This chain uses TRBV10-3 with TRBJ1-1; D possibly corresponds to TRBD1 (5 bases). Looked up from germline, CDR1 is ENHRY and CDR2 is SYGVKD. V lost 2 bases and J 0 bases, leaving 13 bases between the germline ends. The CDR3 runs to 16 residues. The CDR3 region has the DNA TGTGCCATCAGTGAGGGTCAGGGAGGGTTGAACACTGAAGCTTTCTTT. Its protein is CAISEGQGGLNTEAFF.

The CDR3 DNA reads TGCAGCGTTGAAGACCCCCGTAGGGCCGCCGAAGCTTTCTTT. Its protein product is CSVEDPRRAAEAFF. The rearrangement joins TRBV29-1 to TRBJ1-1; D remains unclear. Trimming took 0 bases from V and 8 from J, leaving 16 bases between them. Germline lookup yields CDR1 SQVTM and CDR2 ANQGSEA. This CDR3 region has 14 residues.

This clone was recorded only once. The chain uses TRBV6-2 or TRBV6-3 and TRBJ1-5; a possible D gene is TRBD1 (5 bases). Deletions cut 0 bases from V and 6 bases from J, with 21 bases between. The CDR3 sequence is 18 residues long. Looked up from germline, CDR1 is MNHEY and CDR2 is SVGEGT. This chain's CDR3 is CASSYSLSPAGLPQPQHF. In DNA, the CDR3 is TGTGCCAGCAGTTACTCGTTGTCTCCTGCGGGGCTTCCTCAGCCCCAGCATTTT.

The genes are TRBV7-9 and TRBJ1-1; D is ambiguous. The CDR3 loop spans 15 amino acids. Trimming cost V 8 bases and J 0 bases, with 16 bases left between them. Germline CDR1 and CDR2: SEHNR and FQNEAQ (reference sequence). The CDR3 here is CASSSQQTLNTEAFF. CDR3 sequence (DNA): TGTGCCAGCTCTTCCCAACAGACCCTGAACACTGAAGCTTTCTTT.

The chain couples TRBV11-2 to TRBJ1-5; TRBD1 might be the D (6 bases). This CDR3 contains 14 residues. With 2 bases removed from V and 4 bases from J, the gap between germline ends came to 9 bases. CDR1 and CDR2 from the germline V gene are SGHAT and FQNNGV. CDR3 amino acids: CASSLTGLNQPQHF. CDR3 DNA sequence: TGTGCCAGCAGCTTAACAGGGTTGAATCAGCCCCAGCATTTT.

Details on this clone: A read error may account for a junction end that differs from germline. The chain is built from TRBV24-1 and TRBJ2-7, with 7 positions matching TRBD1. This CDR3 is built from 15 residues. From germline, CDR1 is KGHDR and CDR2 SFDVKD. The CDR3 reads CATSDLWDSSYGQYF. The CDR3 DNA is TGTGCCACCAGTGATTTGTGGGACAGCTCTTACGGGCAGTACTTC.

A single count supports this clone. The rearrangement uses TRBV7-8 and TRBJ1-1; the D gene is possibly TRBD1 (6 bases). Per germline, CDR1 SGHVS and CDR2 FQNEAQ. V lost 3 bases and J lost 3, with 11 bases in between. The CDR3 loop spans 14 amino acids. CDR3 loop: CASSLSGADTEAFF. The DNA for the CDR3 is TGTGCCAGCAGCTTGTCAGGGGCCGACACTGAAGCTTTCTTT.

The rearrangement uses TRBV27 and TRBJ2-1, with TRBD2 identical over 14 bases. Germline values: CDR1 MNHEY, CDR2 SMNVEV (reference sequence). The V and J ends lost 5 bases and 7 bases, in that order; junction bases with no gene match: 4. CDR3 length equals 15 residues. Here the CDR3 DNA reads TGTGCCAGCAGTCCCGGGACTAGCGGGAGAAATGAGCAGTTCTTC. It is translated as CASSPGTSGRNEQFF.

The V call is TRBV29-1, the J call TRBJ2-7; D is unclear. V was shortened by 7 bases and J by 0 bases, with 10 bases between the two germline ends. This CDR3 has 12 amino acids. Germline V gives CDR1 SQVTM, CDR2 ANQGSEA. The CDR3 region is CSALADSYEQYF. CDR3 nucleotide sequence: TGCAGCGCTCTGGCAGACTCCTACGAGCAGTACTTC.

The chain links TRBV28 to TRBJ1-1; D uncertain. The CDR3 is made up of 13 amino acids. Per the germline V gene, CDR1 is MDHEN and CDR2 is SYDVKM. V shed 8 bases and J shed 1 base, with 11 bases lying between them. The CDR3 spells CASGGSANTEAFF. CDR3 nucleotide sequence: TGTGCCAGCGGTGGCTCCGCGAACACTGAAGCTTTCTTT.

V gene TRBV30 combines with J gene TRBJ2-1; 7 bases match TRBD2. Trimming at V came to 1 base and at J to 3 bases, leaving 3 bases not matched to a gene. Germline CDR1 reads GTSNPN; CDR2 reads SVGIG (reference sequence). The CDR3 covers 14 residues. DNA of the CDR3: TGTGCCTGGAGTGAAGGGAGGGGCTACAATGAGCAGTTCTTC. This gives the protein CAWSEGRGYNEQFF.

The J gene is TRBJ1-6, the V gene TRBV4-1, with D tentatively TRBD1 (5 bases). Germline CDR1 is MGHRA and CDR2 is YSYEKL. Trimming shortened V by 0 bases and J by 3 bases, and 12 bases separated the two germline ends. This CDR3 is 17 amino acids long. The CDR3 sequence is CASSQDDGAGYNSPLHF. For the CDR3, the DNA is TGCGCCAGCAGCCAAGACGACGGGGCGGGCTATAATTCACCCCTCCACTTT.

The chain carries TRBV5-6 and TRBJ2-3; TRBD2 matches 9 bases. The CDR3 consists of 16 residues. In germline, CDR1 is SGHDT, CDR2 YYEEEE. Losses at the gene ends were 0 bases for V and 6 bases for J; bases not matched to a gene: 8. CDR3: CASSLGIGSGSDTQYF. CDR3 bases: TGTGCCAGCAGCTTGGGGATTGGTAGCGGGAGTGATACGCAGTATTTT.

This chain links TRBV7-2 with TRBJ1-1; 9 nucleotides align to TRBD1. With 5 bases clipped from V and 6 bases from J, the junction kept 10 bases outside the gene matches. The CDR3 totals 15 residues. Germline V lookup: CDR1 SGHTA, CDR2 FQGNSA. CDR3 DNA: TGTGCCAGCAGCGAGTACAGGGGGCGCTTGTCTGAAGCTTTCTTT. It yields the protein CASSEYRGRLSEAFF. The entire variable domain, with the rest obtained from reference TRBV7-2 and TRBJ1-1, is as follows: GAGVSQSPSNKVTEKGKDVELRCDPISGHTALYWYRQSLGQGLEFLIYFQGNSAPDKSGLPSDRFSAERTGGSVSTLTIQRTQQEDSAVYLCASSEYRGRLSEAFFGQGTRLTVV.

This clone is a singleton in its sample. The same CDR3 also results from other DNA sequences found in this sample. The rearrangement uses TRBV19 and TRBJ2-5; D unclear. Looked up from germline, CDR1 is LNHDA and CDR2 is SQIVND (reference sequence). The ends were cut back, 1 base at V and 0 bases at J, with 6 bases in the middle. The CDR3 extends over 14 amino acids. CDR3 residues: CASSIGPNQETQYF. As DNA, the CDR3 is TGTGCCAGTAGTATAGGGCCCAACCAAGAGACCCAGTACTTC.

The chain recombines TRBV5-8 with TRBJ2-1; no firm D call. The CDR3 runs to 13 residues. From germline, CDR1 is SGHTS and CDR2 YDEGEE. Trimming removed 4 bases from V and 13 bases from J, with 18 bases in between. The CDR3 loop is CASSPRLKEKQFF. CDR3 coding DNA: TGTGCCAGCAGCCCCCGGCTTAAGGAGAAACAGTTCTTC.

The V call is TRBV11-2, the J call TRBJ2-5; D gene unclear. The CDR3 runs to 13 residues. Trimming left V 0 bases short and J 1 base short, with 3 bases between. Per the germline V gene, CDR1 is SGHAT and CDR2 is FQNNGV. CDR3 in DNA: TGTGCCAGCAGCTTAGATATCCAAGAGACCCAGTACTTC. Protein sequence: CASSLDIQETQYF. Complete variable domain (other parts from reference TRBV11-2 and TRBJ2-5): EAGVAQSPRYKIIEKRQSVAFWCNPISGHATLYWYQQILGQGPKLLIQFQNNGVVDDSQLPKDRFSAERLKGVDSTLKIQPAKLEDSAVYLCASSLDIQETQYFGPGTRLLVL.

The chain uses TRBV5-1 and TRBJ2-3; the D gene is possibly TRBD1 (5 bases). Trimming removed 0 bases at V and 4 bases at J, with 9 bases between. This CDR3 spans 14 amino acids. CDR1 is SGHRS and CDR2 is YFSETQ in the germline V gene. For the CDR3, the DNA is TGCGCCAGCAGCTTGGATCAGGGCTCAGATACGCAGTATTTT. The encoded protein is CASSLDQGSDTQYF.

The chain is built from TRBV11-2 and TRBJ2-7; 7 nucleotides align to TRBD1. The CDR3 has 14 amino acids. Germline CDR1 reads SGHAT; CDR2 reads FQNNGV. Unmatched junction bases numbered 7, after V lost 4 bases and J lost 4 bases. The DNA for the CDR3 is TGTGCCAGCAGCTCAGCAGGGGGTAGGTACGAGCAGTACTTC. Encoded protein: CASSSAGGRYEQYF.

This sequence joins TRBV7-9 and TRBJ2-7; possible D gene TRBD1, 5 bases. This CDR3 contains 12 residues. V was pared by 3 bases and J by 12 bases, with 15 bases between. Germline CDR1 and CDR2: SEHNR and FQNEAQ (reference sequence). The CDR3 region is CASSFADSVGYF. The CDR3 DNA sequence: TGTGCCAGCAGCTTCGCTGACAGTGTCGGGTACTTC.

This chain joins TRBV7-9 and TRBJ1-1; D is undetermined. CDR1 SEHNR and CDR2 FQNEAQ come from the germline V gene (reference sequence). V was trimmed by 2 bases and J by 3 bases, leaving 16 bases between them. This CDR3 is 16 amino acids long. The DNA for the CDR3 is TGTGCCAGCAGCTTACAGCCCCCGGAGTCCCACACTGAAGCTTTCTTT. It translates to CASSLQPPESHTEAFF.

The rearrangement uses TRBV18 and TRBJ1-1; 7 nucleotides match TRBD1. V lost 3 bases and J lost 1; bases outside the gene matches: 8. Germline CDR1 and CDR2: KGHSH and LQKENI. The CDR3 has 16 residues. The CDR3 coding sequence is TGTGCCAGCTCACCGAAGACAGGGTTGGCGAACACTGAAGCTTTCTTT. It encodes CASSPKTGLANTEAFF. The full variable domain, with the rest looked up from reference TRBV18 and TRBJ1-1, is NAGVMQNPRHLVRRRGQEARLRCSPMKGHSHVYWYRQLPEEGLKFMVYLQKENIIDESGMPKERFSAEFPKEGPSILRIQQVVRGDSAAYFCASSPKTGLANTEAFFGQGTRLTVV.

This chain connects TRBV3-1 (or the pseudogene TRBV3-2) to TRBJ1-4; no reliable D call. CDR1 is LGHDT, CDR2 YNNKEL, per germline (reference sequence). The CDR3 has 12 amino acids. Trimming stripped 4 bases from V and 7 bases from J, with 7 bases between. CDR3 amino acids: CASSRNPEKLFF. The CDR3 DNA follows: TGTGCCAGCAGCCGAAACCCTGAAAAACTGTTTTTT.

The table lists this clone with a few counts. The chain uses TRBV27 and TRBJ1-1, with D possibly matching TRBD1 (6 bases). From germline, CDR1 is MNHEY and CDR2 SMNVEV (reference sequence). V was cut by 5 bases and J by 6 bases, with 16 bases left in between. The CDR3 extends over 14 amino acids. The CDR3 spells CASSKSGGRSEAFF. The CDR3 nucleotides are TGTGCCAGCAGTAAGAGTGGGGGCAGGTCTGAAGCTTTCTTT.

The chain joins TRBV4-1 to TRBJ2-5; TRBD1 might be the D (5 bases). CDR1 MGHRA and CDR2 YSYEKL come from the germline V gene. The germline V and J ends were trimmed by 1 base and 4 bases, with 7 bases remaining between them. The CDR3 totals 13 residues. DNA of the CDR3: TGCGCCAGCAGCCAAGTAAGGGGAGAGACCCAGTACTTC. It yields the protein CASSQVRGETQYF.

Of note for this clone: The sample carries other DNA sequences with the same CDR3. This rearrangement joins TRBV9 to TRBJ1-1; D remains unclear. V dropped 0 bases and J dropped 2 bases, with 5 bases sitting between them. The CDR3 runs 13 residues. Germline V lookup: CDR1 SGDLS, CDR2 YYNGEE. DNA of the CDR3: TGTGCCAGCAGCGTAGAGGTTAACACTGAAGCTTTCTTT. This sequence encodes CASSVEVNTEAFF.

V gene TRBV6-1 combines with J gene TRBJ2-7, with 8 bases aligning to TRBD1. This CDR3 has 15 residues. Germline V lookup: CDR1 MNHNS, CDR2 SASEGT. The ends lost 2 bases at V and 3 bases at J; junction bases unmatched: 6. The DNA of the CDR3 is TGTGCCAGCAGTGAAACAGGGGGTTACGTCTACGAGCAGTACTTC. Amino acids: CASSETGGYVYEQYF.